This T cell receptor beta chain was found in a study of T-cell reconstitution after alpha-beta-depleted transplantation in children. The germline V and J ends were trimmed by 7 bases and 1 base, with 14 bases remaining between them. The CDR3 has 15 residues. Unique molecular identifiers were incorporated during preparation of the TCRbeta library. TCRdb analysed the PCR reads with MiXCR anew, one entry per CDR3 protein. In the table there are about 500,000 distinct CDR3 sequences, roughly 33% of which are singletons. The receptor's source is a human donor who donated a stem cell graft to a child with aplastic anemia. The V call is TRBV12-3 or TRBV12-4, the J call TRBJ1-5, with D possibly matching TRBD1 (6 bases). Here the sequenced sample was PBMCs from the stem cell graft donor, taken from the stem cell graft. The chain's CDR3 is CASTTGGQSNQPQHF. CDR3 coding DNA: TGTGCCAGCACCACCGGGGGACAAAGCAATCAGCCCCAGCATTTT.